A selection of T cell receptor beta chains follows, all from one sample in a study of neurological immune-mediated disorders. MiXCR was run by TCRdb on the 5' RACE reads, yielding one entry per CDR3 protein. The table shows around 65,000 distinct CDR3 sequences, with 5.2% occurring only once. Sequencing was done on a sample of PBMCs. These receptor sequences come from a human donor with multiple sclerosis. The donor label of this sample is uncertain. The CDR3 runs from the conserved cysteine through the conserved F or W. A D gene is named only where the DNA matches it firmly. Clone size, where shown, is once, few, many, or a class for clones that have expanded.

j_call	v_call	d_call	clone_size	cdr3_aa	cdr3_nt
TRBJ2-7	TRBV12-3/TRBV12-4	TRBD1	many	CASSLALAGGDEQYF	TGTGCCAGCAGTTTAGCGCTGGCAGGGGGCGACGAGCAGTACTTC
TRBJ2-3	TRBV20-1	TRBD2	many	CSGTISTDTQYF	TGCAGCGGGACTATCAGCACAGATACGCAGTATTTT
TRBJ2-2	TRBV9	NA	many	CASSLRGGPRNTGELFF	TGTGCCAGCAGCTTAAGGGGGGGACCTCGGAACACCGGGGAGCTGTTTTTT
TRBJ2-1	TRBV5-4	NA	many	CASSLGQLFYNEQFF	TGTGCCAGCAGCTTGGGTCAGCTTTTTTACAATGAGCAGTTCTTC
TRBJ2-2	TRBV5-1	NA	many	CASRQGQFGTGELFF	TGCGCCAGCAGACAAGGACAATTTGGGACCGGGGAGCTGTTTTTT
TRBJ2-7	TRBV20-1	TRBD2	many	CSAGGLAIPYEQYF	TGCAGTGCCGGTGGACTAGCGATTCCCTACGAGCAGTACTTC
TRBJ1-1	TRBV9	NA	NA	CASSVGAVNPEAFF	TGTGCCAGCAGCGTAGGCGCGGTGAACCCTGAAGCTTTCTTT
TRBJ2-2	TRBV20-1	NA	many	CSASERGAVGELFF	TGCAGTGCTAGCGAGAGGGGGGCAGTCGGGGAGCTGTTTTTT
TRBJ1-5	TRBV18	NA	few	CASSADSKSNQPQHF	TGTGCCAGCTCAGCTGACAGTAAGAGCAATCAGCCCCAGCATTTT
TRBJ1-2	TRBV9	NA	few	CASSVDLGNLKGGYTF	TGTGCCAGCAGCGTAGATTTGGGGAATTTGAAGGGTGGCTACACCTTC
TRBJ1-5	TRBV7-2	NA	many	CASSSRGDQPQHF	TGTGCCAGCAGCTCCCGAGGGGATCAGCCCCAGCATTTT
TRBJ2-1	TRBV11-2	TRBD1	NA	CASSPDRDNEQFF	TGTGCCAGCAGCCCCGACAGGGACAATGAGCAGTTCTTC
TRBJ1-2	TRBV5-1	TRBD1	many	CASSRKTGGGYTF	TGCGCCAGCAGCCGCAAGACAGGGGGCGGCTACACCTTC
TRBJ1-5	TRBV15	TRBD1	many	CATSREAGTGQYPQHF	TGTGCCACCAGCAGAGAGGCCGGGACAGGCCAGTACCCCCAGCATTTT
TRBJ2-3	TRBV20-1	TRBD2	many	CSARSAGGGPDTQYF	TGCAGTGCCAGATCCGCGGGGGGAGGTCCAGATACGCAGTATTTT
TRBJ1-3	TRBV12-3/TRBV12-4	NA	many	CASDARTGNTIYF	TGTGCCAGCGACGCCCGGACCGGAAACACCATATATTTT
TRBJ2-1	TRBV5-1	TRBD1	many	CASSPQTGVSYNEQFF	TGCGCCAGCAGCCCACAGACAGGGGTTTCCTACAATGAGCAGTTCTTC
TRBJ1-2	TRBV5-1	NA	many	CASSLGPIGDGYTF	TGCGCCAGCAGCTTGGGCCCGATTGGCGATGGCTACACCTTC
TRBJ2-3	TRBV7-9	TRBD2	many	CASSLEERGYTQYF	TGTGCCAGCAGCTTGGAGGAGCGGGGATATACGCAGTATTTT
TRBJ2-5	TRBV24-1	NA	many	CATSGPDSPQETQYF	TGTGCCACCAGTGGCCCCGACAGTCCCCAAGAGACCCAGTACTTC
TRBJ1-1	TRBV9	NA	many	CASSVGRYSEAFF	TGTGCCAGCAGCGTAGGACGGTACAGTGAAGCTTTCTTT
TRBJ2-2	TRBV10-2	NA	many	CASSETEEGGGELFF	TGCGCCAGCAGCGAAACGGAGGAGGGTGGCGGGGAGCTGTTTTTT
TRBJ1-2	TRBV10-3	NA	many	CAISEVVLSYGYTF	TGTGCCATCAGTGAGGTGGTGCTGAGCTATGGCTACACCTTC
TRBJ1-1	TRBV5-1	NA	many	CASSLAGPQSEAFF	TGCGCCAGCAGCTTGGCCGGGCCGCAGAGTGAAGCTTTCTTT
TRBJ1-1	TRBV5-1	NA	many	CASSLWHGQPMNTEAFF	TGCGCCAGCAGCTTGTGGCATGGACAGCCAATGAACACTGAAGCTTTCTTT
TRBJ2-2	TRBV7-9	NA	many	CASSLQGTGELFF	TGTGCCAGCAGCCTTCAGGGAACCGGGGAGCTGTTTTTT
TRBJ2-6	TRBV5-6	NA	many	CASSPRGPGANVLTF	TGTGCCAGCAGCCCCCGGGGGCCTGGGGCCAACGTCCTGACTTTC
TRBJ2-7	TRBV27	TRBD2	many	CASSPTLGRGTYEQYF	TGTGCCAGCAGTCCCACCCTCGGGCGGGGGACCTACGAGCAGTACTTC
TRBJ1-1	TRBV12-3/TRBV12-4	NA	NA	CASSLKGGTEAFF	TGTGCCAGCAGTTTAAAGGGAGGCACTGAAGCTTTCTTT
TRBJ2-1	TRBV9	NA	many	CASSVGGSLRNEQFF	TGTGCCAGCAGCGTAGGAGGGAGTCTTCGGAATGAGCAGTTCTTC
TRBJ1-5	TRBV7-6	NA	NA	CASSLGVGGSNQPQHF	TGTGCCAGCAGCTTGGGAGTAGGGGGTAGCAATCAGCCCCAGCATTTT
TRBJ1-4	TRBV20-1	NA	many	CSARAERVDEKLFF	TGCAGTGCTAGAGCTGAAAGGGTGGACGAAAAACTGTTTTTT
TRBJ2-1	TRBV19	NA	few	CASSMGHGGLGQFF	TGTGCCAGTAGTATGGGCCACGGGGGTCTGGGGCAGTTCTTC
TRBJ2-3	TRBV4-1	TRBD2	many	CASSLASGGAADTQYF	TGCGCCAGCAGCCTTGCTAGCGGGGGGGCCGCAGATACGCAGTATTTT
TRBJ2-3	TRBV10-3	NA	many	CAIRPSIFTDTQYF	TGTGCCATCCGGCCCTCAATTTTCACAGATACGCAGTATTTT
TRBJ2-3	TRBV29-1	TRBD1	many	CSVTGQASTDTQYF	TGCAGCGTTACTGGACAGGCGAGCACAGATACGCAGTATTTT
TRBJ1-1	TRBV12-3/TRBV12-4	NA	many	CASSLMAGTEAFF	TGTGCCAGCAGTTTAATGGCGGGCACTGAAGCTTTCTTT
TRBJ2-3	TRBV29-1	TRBD2	many	CSVGGSGGRSTDTQYF	TGCAGCGTTGGGGGCTCGGGGGGTCGTAGCACAGATACGCAGTATTTT
TRBJ2-1	TRBV15	TRBD1	many	CATSIGTGGYDEQFF	TGTGCCACCAGCATTGGGACAGGGGGTTACGATGAGCAGTTCTTC
TRBJ1-5	TRBV29-1	NA	many	CSVADGFLGNQPQHF	TGCAGCGTTGCGGACGGATTTCTTGGCAATCAGCCCCAGCATTTT
TRBJ2-5	TRBV5-1	NA	many	CASSPVFGEETQYF	TGCGCCAGCAGCCCGGTTTTTGGGGAGGAGACCCAGTACTTC